This T cell receptor (beta chain) was identified in a study of blood T cell repertoires in COVID-19. Across the study: The United States, Italy and Spain provided the acute and convalescent COVID-19 samples.

Germline V gene data show CDR1 as LGHDT and CDR2 as YNNKEL (reference sequence). This CDR3 has 16 amino acids. The ends lost 5 bases at V and 9 bases at J; junction bases unmatched: 12. Clones were read by immunoSEQ multiplex PCR, and TCRdb kept only the in-frame ones, dropping some. The sample records more than 95,000 clones, roughly 80% being singletons. The chain couples TRBV3-1 (or the pseudogene TRBV3-2) to TRBJ2-3; 12 bases map to TRBD2. Sequenced material: peripheral blood. The receptor was isolated from a human donor in a cohort sampled during active COVID-19. The CDR3 sequence is CASSSRSSGRVGTQYF. DNA of the CDR3: TGTGCCAGCAGCTCTCGGTCTAGCGGGAGGGTAGGGACGCAGTATTTT.